This entry lists 28 T cell receptor beta chains sequenced from one sample in a study of control samples from healthy donors and cancer patients. Repertoires were generated with immunoSEQ multiplex PCR, while TCRdb's copy carries only in-frame clones and drops some. Of around 100,000 clones listed, around 88% are singletons. The sequenced sample was blood. The receptors derive from a man aged 25 to 40 in good health.

This rearrangement joins TRBV7-2 to TRBJ1-5; a weak D match, TRBD1 (5 bases). Trimming took off 0 bases at V and 5 bases at J, with 8 bases between the two ends. The CDR3 covers 14 residues. CDR1 SGHTA and CDR2 FQGNSA come from the germline V gene. CDR3 sequence (DNA): TGTGCCAGCAGCTTAGCGGGGGGGGATCAGCCCCAGCATTTT. Its protein is CASSLAGGDQPQHF.

The V call is TRBV19, the J call TRBJ2-3; no definite D call. The CDR3 sequence is 13 residues long. Trimming pared 3 bases from V and 6 bases from J, leaving 10 bases between. CDR1 and CDR2 from the germline V gene are LNHDA and SQIVND (reference sequence). The CDR3 bases are TGTGCCAGTAGTATTGTGGGGTCGGATACGCAGTATTTT. Its translation: CASSIVGSDTQYF.

V usage is TRBV7-9 and J usage is TRBJ1-3; D not resolved. This CDR3 is 17 amino acids long. Per germline, CDR1 SEHNR and CDR2 FQNEAQ (reference sequence). V was cut by 5 bases and J by 0 bases, with 17 bases left in between. For the CDR3, the DNA is TGTGCCAGCAGCCCGGGCCCACCCCTATCCTCTGGAAACACCATATATTTT. Its translation: CASSPGPPLSSGNTIYF.

This clone was seen only a few times. The chain is built from TRBV4-3 and TRBJ2-7; D ambiguous. The CDR3 loop spans 13 amino acids. V was cut by 1 base and J by 9 bases, with 13 bases left in between. CDR1 LGHNA and CDR2 YSLEER come from the germline V gene. Here the CDR3 DNA reads TGCGCCAGCAGCCAAGGACCCCGAGATGGGCAGTACTTC. Translation gives CASSQGPRDGQYF.

The chain employs TRBV2 and TRBJ1-4; a weak D match, TRBD1 (5 bases). This CDR3 region has 14 residues. Germline V gene lookup returns CDR1 SNHLY and CDR2 FYNNEI. The V end lost 6 bases, the J end lost 4 bases, and 12 bases lay between the germline ends. The CDR3 DNA reads TGTGCCAGCAGCGAGGACAACTATAATGAAAAACTGTTTTTT. Translation gives CASSEDNYNEKLFF.

The CDR3 DNA reads as TGCAGTGCTGCCTACGTCAATGAGCAGTTCTTC. It codes for CSAAYVNEQFF. The chain is built from TRBV20-1 and TRBJ2-1; D not certain. V lost 5 bases and J 6 bases, leaving 8 bases between the germline ends. The CDR3 sequence is 11 residues long. Looked up from germline, CDR1 is DFQATT and CDR2 is SNEGSKA (reference sequence).

This clone was seen a few times. This rearrangement joins TRBV25-1 to TRBJ2-7; 7 bases fit TRBD1. V shed 6 bases, J shed 3 bases, and the junction held 2 bases outside the gene matches. The CDR3 covers 12 residues. Germline V gene lookup returns CDR1 MGHDK and CDR2 SYGVNS. CDR3 residues: CASRDRNYEQYF. DNA of the CDR3: TGTGCCAGCAGGGACAGGAACTACGAGCAGTACTTC.

This rearrangement joins TRBV3-1 (or the pseudogene TRBV3-2) to TRBJ1-1; D not certain. This CDR3 spans 14 amino acids. Trimming shortened V by 4 bases and J by 1 base, and 10 bases separated the two germline ends. Germline V gene lookup returns CDR1 LGHDT and CDR2 YNNKEL (reference sequence). The CDR3 here is CASSRQRTNTEAFF. The DNA for the CDR3 is TGTGCCAGCAGCCGTCAGAGAACGAACACTGAAGCTTTCTTT.

The J gene is TRBJ1-4, the V gene TRBV9, with D unclear. This CDR3 region has 15 residues. Germline V gives CDR1 SGDLS, CDR2 YYNGEE. V shed 3 bases and J shed 0 bases, with 9 bases lying between them. The CDR3: CASSAHSATNEKLFF. CDR3 bases: TGTGCCAGCAGCGCTCACTCTGCAACTAATGAAAAACTGTTTTTT.

V gene TRBV19 combines with J gene TRBJ1-1; D possibly corresponds to TRBD1 (6 bases). V was pared by 3 bases and J by 3 bases, with 14 bases between. Germline V lookup: CDR1 LNHDA, CDR2 SQIVND (reference sequence). The CDR3 totals 15 residues. CDR3 nucleotide sequence: TGTGCCAGTAGTATCTCAGGGGATGGGGACACTGAAGCTTTCTTT. Its protein is CASSISGDGDTEAFF.

V gene TRBV11-2 combines with J gene TRBJ2-3; D call uncertain. The germline gives CDR1 SGHAT, CDR2 FQNNGV. This CDR3 region has 16 residues. V lost 2 bases and J 3 bases, leaving 15 bases between the germline ends. The CDR3 loop reads CASSLIITHGTDTQYF. CDR3 in DNA: TGTGCCAGCAGCTTAATAATCACTCATGGGACAGATACGCAGTATTTT. Based on the CDR3 plus reference TRBV11-2 and TRBJ2-3, the full variable domain is EAGVAQSPRYKIIEKRQSVAFWCNPISGHATLYWYQQILGQGPKLLIQFQNNGVVDDSQLPKDRFSAERLKGVDSTLKIQPAKLEDSAVYLCASSLIITHGTDTQYFGPGTRLTVL.

J is TRBJ1-1 and V is TRBV3-1 (or the pseudogene TRBV3-2), with D possibly TRBD1 on 5 matching bases. Germline CDR1 LGHDT, CDR2 YNNKEL (reference sequence). V was trimmed by 2 bases and J by 6 bases, leaving 28 bases between them. This CDR3 has 19 amino acids. CDR3 in amino acids: CASSQYGVLPPGGGAEAFF. CDR3 coding DNA: TGTGCCAGCAGCCAATACGGGGTCTTACCTCCCGGGGGTGGCGCTGAAGCTTTCTTT.

The chain links TRBV11-3 to TRBJ2-1, with 9 bases aligning to TRBD2. Germline trimming cut 0 bases from V and 4 bases from J; bases unmatched to any gene: 7. The germline V gene encodes CDR1 SGHNT and CDR2 YENEEA. The CDR3 covers 17 residues. The CDR3 DNA reads as TGTGCCAGCAGCTTAGATTCTTCAGCGGGAGGTTACAATGAGCAGTTCTTC. Translated: CASSLDSSAGGYNEQFF. The full variable domain, with the rest looked up from reference TRBV11-3 and TRBJ2-1, is EAGVVQSPRYKIIEKKQPVAFWCNPISGHNTLYWYLQNLGQGPELLIRYENEEAVDDSQLPKDRFSAERLKGVDSTLKIQPAELGDSAVYLCASSLDSSAGGYNEQFFGPGTRLTVL.

This chain joins TRBV5-1 and TRBJ1-5; unclear D gene. The V end lost 1 base, the J end lost 1 base, and 12 bases lay between the germline ends. Germline assignment: CDR1 SGHRS and CDR2 YFSETQ. This CDR3 contains 16 residues. The DNA for the CDR3 is TGCGCCAGCAGCTTGAGACCGAGGCCGAGCAATCAGCCCCAGCATTTT. Protein sequence: CASSLRPRPSNQPQHF. Combining the CDR3 with reference TRBV5-1 and TRBJ1-5 gives the whole variable domain KAGVTQTPRYLIKTRGQQVTLSCSPISGHRSVSWYQQTPGQGLQFLFEYFSETQRNKGNFPGRFSGRQFSNSRSEMNVSTLELGDSALYLCASSLRPRPSNQPQHFGDGTRLSIL.

CDR3 DNA: TGTGCCAGCAGTTTTCTTAACAGGGAGGAGTATGGCTACACCTTC. It specifies CASSFLNREEYGYTF. V usage is TRBV28 and J usage is TRBJ1-2, with TRBD1 as a possible D gene (6 bases). V was pared by 3 bases and J by 5 bases, with 16 bases between. The V gene's germline CDR1 is MDHEN and CDR2 SYDVKM. The CDR3 is 15 residues long.

In DNA, the CDR3 is TGTGCCAGCAGCTTAGACCCCCCTGGTAAGGAGAGGGGAACTGAAGCTTTCTTT. Translating it yields CASSLDPPGKERGTEAFF. This chain joins TRBV7-9 and TRBJ1-1; D is possibly TRBD1 (5 bases). The germline gives CDR1 SEHNR, CDR2 FQNEAQ (reference sequence). The CDR3 covers 18 residues. V dropped 1 base and J dropped 5 bases, with 23 bases sitting between them.

This chain joins TRBV27 and TRBJ1-6; D is ambiguous. Between the trimmed V and J ends, which lost 6 bases and 0 bases, there was a span of 12 bases. Germline V lookup: CDR1 MNHEY, CDR2 SMNVEV (reference sequence). This CDR3 contains 16 residues. CDR3 in amino acids: CASRLTRSSYNSPLHF. The CDR3 coding sequence is TGTGCCAGCAGACTTACAAGGAGCTCCTATAATTCACCCCTCCACTTT.

The rearrangement links TRBV11-2 to TRBJ2-7, with D perhaps TRBD1 or TRBD2 (5 bases each). Between the trimmed V and J ends, which lost 2 bases and 0 bases, there was a span of 17 bases. The germline V gene encodes CDR1 SGHAT and CDR2 FQNNGV. There are 17 residues in the CDR3. The CDR3 DNA sequence: TGTGCCAGCAGCTTAATCTCCGGGGCAGGAGGCTCCTACGAGCAGTACTTC. It yields the protein CASSLISGAGGSYEQYF.

This rearrangement joins TRBV27 to TRBJ1-1; a weak D match, TRBD1 (5 bases). The CDR3 sequence is 14 residues long. In germline, CDR1 is MNHEY, CDR2 SMNVEV (reference sequence). The ends were cut back, 7 bases at V and 3 bases at J, with 15 bases in the middle. CDR3 sequence reads: CASTRAGFDTEAFF. The DNA of the CDR3 is TGTGCCAGCACCAGGGCGGGGTTTGACACTGAAGCTTTCTTT.

This clone was seen more than once but under ten times. V usage is TRBV25-1 and J usage is TRBJ1-6; no clear D gene. In germline, CDR1 is MGHDK, CDR2 SYGVNS. V lost 3 bases and J 8 bases, leaving 11 bases between the germline ends. The CDR3 runs 14 residues. CDR3 protein: CASSDRVADSPLHF. CDR3 bases: TGTGCCAGCAGTGACCGGGTTGCGGATTCACCCCTCCACTTT.

Only one count was recorded for this clone. The chain couples TRBV27 to TRBJ2-1; TRBD1 matches 8 bases. Germline CDR1 and CDR2: MNHEY and SMNVEV (reference sequence). After removal of 3 bases from V and 1 base from J, the junction contained 2 bases not matched to a gene. The CDR3 loop spans 15 amino acids. The CDR3 sequence is CASSLRTGSYNEQFF. Here the CDR3 DNA reads TGTGCCAGCAGTTTGAGGACAGGGTCCTACAATGAGCAGTTCTTC.

This clone was seen once. The gene calls are TRBV7-6 and TRBJ2-1; the D is unclear. The V gene lost 3 bases and the J gene lost 0 bases, with 3 bases spanning the gap. CDR1 and CDR2 from the germline V gene are SGHVS and FNYEAQ. The CDR3 length is 13 residues. The CDR3 loop is CASSLVSYNEQFF. Here the CDR3 DNA reads TGTGCCAGCAGCTTGGTCTCCTACAATGAGCAGTTCTTC.

The CDR3 nucleotides read TGTGCCAGCAGTTATAGCGGGAGGGGTTCCTACGAGCAGTACTTC. Translation: CASSYSGRGSYEQYF. The chain couples TRBV7-3 to TRBJ2-7; 11 positions agree with TRBD2. J was trimmed by 1 base and V by 6 bases; bases with no gene match: 5. CDR3 length: 15 amino acids. From germline, CDR1 is SGHTA and CDR2 FQGTGA.

The CDR3 sequence: CASSFTGVADTQYF. The CDR3 DNA sequence: TGTGCCAGCAGTTTTACAGGGGTCGCAGATACGCAGTATTTT. The chain carries TRBV27 and TRBJ2-3, with 7 bases fitting TRBD1. The CDR3 runs to 14 residues. V lost 3 bases, J lost 4 bases, and 4 bases stayed unmatched. The germline V gene has CDR1 MNHEY and CDR2 SMNVEV (reference sequence).

The J gene is TRBJ1-3, the V gene TRBV7-8; D is unclear. Germline lookup yields CDR1 SGHVS and CDR2 FQNEAQ. The CDR3 totals 15 residues. V was cut by 3 bases and J by 4 bases, with 13 bases left in between. CDR3 in amino acids: CASSFASTMGNTIYF. The CDR3 DNA reads TGTGCCAGCAGCTTTGCGTCGACAATGGGAAACACCATATATTTT.

The chain is built from TRBV9 and TRBJ2-2; D uncertain. The CDR3 runs 14 residues. V lost 3 bases and J 3 bases, leaving 9 bases between the germline ends. In germline, CDR1 is SGDLS, CDR2 YYNGEE. CDR3 sequence reads: CASSAYLYTGELFF. DNA of the CDR3: TGTGCCAGCAGCGCCTACCTTTACACCGGGGAGCTGTTTTTT.

This clone has a single count. The chain joins TRBV5-8 to TRBJ2-1; a possible D gene is TRBD1 (5 bases). Trimming pared 3 bases from V and 11 bases from J, leaving 21 bases between. CDR3 length: 15 amino acids. Germline V CDR1 and CDR2: SGHTS, YDEGEE. CDR3 in amino acids: CASSSTAYSTMKQFF. Here the CDR3 DNA reads TGTGCCAGCAGCTCGACAGCCTACTCTACAATGAAGCAGTTCTTC.

The table lists this clone with a count of one. The rearrangement joins TRBV7-2 to TRBJ1-2; D might be TRBD1 (6 bases). Germline V lookup: CDR1 SGHTA, CDR2 FQGNSA. Trimming took 6 bases from V and 2 from J, leaving 22 bases between them. This CDR3 region has 17 residues. The CDR3 sequence: CASRSTGSGGFNYGYTF. The CDR3, as DNA: TGTGCCAGCAGATCGACAGGATCCGGGGGCTTCAACTATGGCTACACCTTC.